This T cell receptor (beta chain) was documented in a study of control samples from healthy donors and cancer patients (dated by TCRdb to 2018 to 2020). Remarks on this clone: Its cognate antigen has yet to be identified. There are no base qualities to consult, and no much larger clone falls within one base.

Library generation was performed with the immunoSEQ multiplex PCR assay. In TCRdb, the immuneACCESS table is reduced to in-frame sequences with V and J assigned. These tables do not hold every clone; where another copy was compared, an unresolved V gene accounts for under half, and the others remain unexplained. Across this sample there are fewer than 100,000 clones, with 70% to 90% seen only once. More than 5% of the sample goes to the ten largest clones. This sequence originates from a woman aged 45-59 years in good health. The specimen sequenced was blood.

For the CDR3, the sequence is CSVELSTMNTEAFF. The sequenced DNA is TGCAGCGTTGAGTTATCCACCATGAACACTGAAGCTTTCTTT. This receptor chain uses TRBV29-1 and TRBJ1-1, with the identity of the D gene unclear. Inclusive of the bounding cysteine and phenylalanine, the CDR3 is 14 residues long. The only DNA kept is the CDR3, 42 bases in frame from the first base. CDR1 is given as SQVTM and CDR2 as ANQGSEA, both from the germline V gene. V is shortened by 3 bases, J by 0 bases, and the region joining them spans 11 bases.